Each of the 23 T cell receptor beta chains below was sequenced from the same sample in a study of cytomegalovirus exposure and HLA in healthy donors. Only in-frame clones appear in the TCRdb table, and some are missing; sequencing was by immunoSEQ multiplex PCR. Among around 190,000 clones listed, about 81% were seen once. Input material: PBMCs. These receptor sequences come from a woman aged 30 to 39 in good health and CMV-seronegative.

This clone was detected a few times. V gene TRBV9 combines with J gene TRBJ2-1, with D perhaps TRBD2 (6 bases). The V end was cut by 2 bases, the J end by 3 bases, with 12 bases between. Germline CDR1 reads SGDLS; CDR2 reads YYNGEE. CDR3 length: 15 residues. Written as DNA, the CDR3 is TGTGCCAGCAGCGTGAAAGGCGGGGTCTACAATGAGCAGTTCTTC. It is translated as CASSVKGGVYNEQFF.

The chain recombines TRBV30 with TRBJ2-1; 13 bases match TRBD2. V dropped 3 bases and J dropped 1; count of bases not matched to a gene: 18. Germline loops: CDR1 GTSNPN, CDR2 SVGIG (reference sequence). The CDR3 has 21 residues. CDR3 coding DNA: TGTGCCTGGAGAGCCTCGCGCCTACTAGCGGGAGGGAGGGGGTCCTACAATGAGCAGTTCTTC. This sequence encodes CAWRASRLLAGGRGSYNEQFF. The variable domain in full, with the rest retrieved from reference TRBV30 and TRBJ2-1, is SQTIHQWPATLVQPVGSPLSLECTVEGTSNPNLYWYRQAAGRGLQLLFYSVGIGQISSEVPQNLSASRPQDRQFILSSKKLLLSDSGFYLCAWRASRLLAGGRGSYNEQFFGPGTRLTVL.

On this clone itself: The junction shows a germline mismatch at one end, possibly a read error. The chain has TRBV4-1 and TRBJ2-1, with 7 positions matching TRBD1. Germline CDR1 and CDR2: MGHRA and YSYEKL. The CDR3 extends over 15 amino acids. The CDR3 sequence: CASSLGGTAYDEQFF. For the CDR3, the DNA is TGCGCCAGCAGCCTAGGTGGGACAGCCTACGATGAGCAGTTCTTC.

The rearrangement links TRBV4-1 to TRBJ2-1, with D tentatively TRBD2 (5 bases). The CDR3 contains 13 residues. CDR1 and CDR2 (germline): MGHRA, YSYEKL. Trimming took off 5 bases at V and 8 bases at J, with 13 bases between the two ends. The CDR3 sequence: CASSYRDTHEQFF. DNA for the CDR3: TGCGCCAGCAGCTATCGGGATACCCATGAGCAGTTCTTC.

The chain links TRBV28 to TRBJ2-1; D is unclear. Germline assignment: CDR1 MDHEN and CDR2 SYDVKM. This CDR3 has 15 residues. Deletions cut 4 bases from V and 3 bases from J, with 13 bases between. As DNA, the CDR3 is TGTGCCAGCAGTTCCCTCGAACATCGCTACAATGAGCAGTTCTTC. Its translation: CASSSLEHRYNEQFF.

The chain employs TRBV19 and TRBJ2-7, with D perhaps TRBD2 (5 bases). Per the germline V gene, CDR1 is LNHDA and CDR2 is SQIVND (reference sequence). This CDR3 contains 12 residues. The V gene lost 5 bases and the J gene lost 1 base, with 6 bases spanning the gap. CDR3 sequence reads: CASSPGSYEQYF. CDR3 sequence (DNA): TGTGCCAGTAGTCCGGGGTCCTACGAGCAGTACTTC.

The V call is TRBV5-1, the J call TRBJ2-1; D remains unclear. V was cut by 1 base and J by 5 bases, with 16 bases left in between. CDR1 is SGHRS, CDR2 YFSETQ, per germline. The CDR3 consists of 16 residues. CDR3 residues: CASSLYRPNYHNEQFF. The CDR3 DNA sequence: TGCGCCAGCAGCTTGTATAGACCGAACTACCACAATGAGCAGTTCTTC.

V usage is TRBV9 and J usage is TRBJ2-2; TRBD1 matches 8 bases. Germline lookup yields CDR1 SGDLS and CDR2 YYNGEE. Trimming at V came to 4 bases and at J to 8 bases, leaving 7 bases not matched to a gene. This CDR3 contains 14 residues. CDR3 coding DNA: TGTGCCAGCAGCTCCAGGGGGCTGGTAGGGGAGCTGTTTTTT. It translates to CASSSRGLVGELFF.

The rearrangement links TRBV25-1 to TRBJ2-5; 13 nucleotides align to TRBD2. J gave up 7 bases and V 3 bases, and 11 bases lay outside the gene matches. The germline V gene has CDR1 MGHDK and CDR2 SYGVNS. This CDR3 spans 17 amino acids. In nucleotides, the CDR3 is TGTGCCAGCAGTGACTGGACTAGCGGGGGTGCCCTAGGGACCCAGTACTTC. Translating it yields CASSDWTSGGALGTQYF.

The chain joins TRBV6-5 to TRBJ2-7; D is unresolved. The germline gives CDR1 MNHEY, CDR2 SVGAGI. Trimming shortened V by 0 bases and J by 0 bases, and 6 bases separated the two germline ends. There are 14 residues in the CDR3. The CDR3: CASSYSRYSYEQYF. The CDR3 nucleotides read TGTGCCAGCAGTTACTCGCGCTACTCCTACGAGCAGTACTTC.

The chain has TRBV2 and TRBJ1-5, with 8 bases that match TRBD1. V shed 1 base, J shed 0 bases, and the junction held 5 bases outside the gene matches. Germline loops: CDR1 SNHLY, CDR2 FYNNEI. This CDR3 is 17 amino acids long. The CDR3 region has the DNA TGTGCCAGCAGTGAAGGGGGACAGGCTTATAGCAATCAGCCCCAGCATTTT. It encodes CASSEGGQAYSNQPQHF.

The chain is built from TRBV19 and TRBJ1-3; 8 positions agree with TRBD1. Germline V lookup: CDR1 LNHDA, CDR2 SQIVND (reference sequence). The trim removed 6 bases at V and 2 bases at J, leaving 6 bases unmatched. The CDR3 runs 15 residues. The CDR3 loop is CASSPDRATGNTIYF. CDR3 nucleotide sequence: TGTGCCAGTAGCCCGGACAGGGCCACTGGAAACACCATATATTTT.

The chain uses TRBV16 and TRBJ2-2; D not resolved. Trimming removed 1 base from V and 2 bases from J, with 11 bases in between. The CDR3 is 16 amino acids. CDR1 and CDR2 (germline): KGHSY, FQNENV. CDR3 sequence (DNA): TGTGCCAGCAGCCAATTCACTACAATTAACACCGGGGAGCTGTTTTTT. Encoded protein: CASSQFTTINTGELFF.

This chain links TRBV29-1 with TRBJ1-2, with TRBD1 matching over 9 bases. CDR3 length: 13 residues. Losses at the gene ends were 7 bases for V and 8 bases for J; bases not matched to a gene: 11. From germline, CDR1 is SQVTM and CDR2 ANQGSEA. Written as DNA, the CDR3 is TGCAGCGCCAATACAGGGGGCAGTTACGGCTACACCTTC. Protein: CSANTGGSYGYTF.

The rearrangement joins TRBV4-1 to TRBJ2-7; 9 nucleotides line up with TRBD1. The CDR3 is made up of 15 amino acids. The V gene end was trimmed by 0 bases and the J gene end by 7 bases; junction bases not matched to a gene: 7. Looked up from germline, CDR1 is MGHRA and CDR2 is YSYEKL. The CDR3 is CASSQEVGTGKEQYF. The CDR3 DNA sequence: TGCGCCAGCAGCCAAGAGGTTGGGACAGGGAAAGAGCAGTACTTC.

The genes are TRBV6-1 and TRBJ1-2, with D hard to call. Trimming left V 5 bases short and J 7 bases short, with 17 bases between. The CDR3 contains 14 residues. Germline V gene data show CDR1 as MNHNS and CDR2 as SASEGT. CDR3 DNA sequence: TGTGCCAGCAGTCCCCCCGGGAGGGTAGGTGGCTACACCTTC. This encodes CASSPPGRVGGYTF.

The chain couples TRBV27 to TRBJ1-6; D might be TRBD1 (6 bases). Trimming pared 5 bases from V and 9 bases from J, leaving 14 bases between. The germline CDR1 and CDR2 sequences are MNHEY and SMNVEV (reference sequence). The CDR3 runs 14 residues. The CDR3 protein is CASSTRDIGSPLHF. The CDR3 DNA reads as TGTGCCAGCAGTACCCGGGACATTGGTTCACCCCTCCACTTT.

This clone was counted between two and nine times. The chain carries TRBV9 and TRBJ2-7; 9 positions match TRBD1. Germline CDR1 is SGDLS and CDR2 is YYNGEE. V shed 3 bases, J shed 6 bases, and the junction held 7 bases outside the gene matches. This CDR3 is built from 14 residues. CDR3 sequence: CASSAPTGGSEQYF. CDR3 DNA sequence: TGTGCCAGCAGCGCCCCAACAGGGGGCTCCGAGCAGTACTTC.

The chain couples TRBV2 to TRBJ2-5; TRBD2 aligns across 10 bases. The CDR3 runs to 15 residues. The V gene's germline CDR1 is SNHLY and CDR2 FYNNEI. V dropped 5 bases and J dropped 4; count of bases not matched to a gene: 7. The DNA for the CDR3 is TGTGCCAGCAGTTTAAGGACTAGCGGACTAGAGACCCAGTACTTC. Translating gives CASSLRTSGLETQYF. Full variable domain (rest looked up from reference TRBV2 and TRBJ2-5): EPEVTQTPSHQVTQMGQEVILRCVPISNHLYFYWYRQILGQKVEFLVSFYNNEISEKSEIFDDQFSVERPDGSNFTLKIRSTKLEDSAMYFCASSLRTSGLETQYFGPGTRLLVL.

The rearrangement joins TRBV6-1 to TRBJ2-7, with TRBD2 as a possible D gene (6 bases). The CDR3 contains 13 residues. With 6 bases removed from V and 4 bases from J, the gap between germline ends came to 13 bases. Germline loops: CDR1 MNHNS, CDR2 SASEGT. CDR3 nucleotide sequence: TGTGCCAGCAGCCCAGGGAGGATGTACGAGCAGTACTTC. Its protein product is CASSPGRMYEQYF.

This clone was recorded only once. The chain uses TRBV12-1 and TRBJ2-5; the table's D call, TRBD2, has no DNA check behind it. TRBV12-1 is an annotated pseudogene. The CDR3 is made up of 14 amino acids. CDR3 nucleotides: TGTGCCACCCTACTAGCGGGGATCGAAGAGACCCAGTACTTC. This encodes CATLLAGIEETQYF.

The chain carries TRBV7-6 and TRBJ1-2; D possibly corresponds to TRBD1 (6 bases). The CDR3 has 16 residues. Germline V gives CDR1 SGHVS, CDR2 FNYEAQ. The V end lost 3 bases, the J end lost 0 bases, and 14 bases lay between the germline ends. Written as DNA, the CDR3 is TGTGCCAGCAGCTTCGGCACAGGGAACACTAACTATGGCTACACCTTC. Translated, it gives CASSFGTGNTNYGYTF.

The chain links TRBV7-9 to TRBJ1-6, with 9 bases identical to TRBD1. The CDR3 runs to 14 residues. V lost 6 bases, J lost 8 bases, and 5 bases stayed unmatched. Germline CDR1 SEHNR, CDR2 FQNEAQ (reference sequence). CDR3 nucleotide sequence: TGTGCCAGCAGTCAACAGGGGGCTGATTCACCCCTCCACTTT. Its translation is CASSQQGADSPLHF.